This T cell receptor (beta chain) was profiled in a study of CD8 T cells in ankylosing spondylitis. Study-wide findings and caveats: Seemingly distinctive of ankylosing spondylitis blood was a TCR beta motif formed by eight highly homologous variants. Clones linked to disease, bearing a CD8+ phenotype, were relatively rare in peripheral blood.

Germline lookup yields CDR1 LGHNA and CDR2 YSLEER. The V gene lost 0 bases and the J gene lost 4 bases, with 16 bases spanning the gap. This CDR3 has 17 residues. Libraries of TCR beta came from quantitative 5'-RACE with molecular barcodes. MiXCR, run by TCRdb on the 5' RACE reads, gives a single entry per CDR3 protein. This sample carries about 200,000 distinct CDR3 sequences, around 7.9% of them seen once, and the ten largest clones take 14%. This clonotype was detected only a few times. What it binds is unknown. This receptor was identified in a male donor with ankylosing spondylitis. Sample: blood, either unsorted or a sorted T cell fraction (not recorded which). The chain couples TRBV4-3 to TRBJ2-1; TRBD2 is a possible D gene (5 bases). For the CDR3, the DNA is TGCGCCAGCAGCCAAGATTCGGCTAGCTTCAGGTACAATGAGCAGTTCTTC. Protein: CASSQDSASFRYNEQFF.